Each of the 19 T cell receptor beta chains below was sequenced from the same sample in a study of monozygotic twins with inflammatory bowel disease. Reprocessing the 5' RACE reads, TCRdb reports a single entry for every CDR3 protein and omits DNA. This sample contains about 330,000 distinct CDR3 sequences. The sample taken for sequencing was blood. Receptors were obtained from a human donor with ulcerative colitis or Crohn's disease, or a healthy co-twin of an affected twin (not recorded which).

The V gene is TRBV9, the J gene TRBJ1-4; TCRdb lists TRBD1, though no DNA is available to test this call. The CDR3 has 14 residues. CDR1 and CDR2 (germline): SGDLS, YYNGEE. CDR3 protein: CASSLNRGGEKLFF.

The chain links TRBV15 to TRBJ1-5. This CDR3 contains 14 residues. Germline loops: CDR1 LNHNV, CDR2 YYDKDF (reference sequence). Here the CDR3 reads CATSRDPRNQPQHF.

The chain joins TRBV25-1 to TRBJ2-2; TCRdb reports TRBD2, a call that lacks DNA to check it against. The CDR3 has 13 amino acids. Per germline, CDR1 MGHDK and CDR2 SYGVNS. The CDR3 sequence is CASSDWEGWELFF.

Here the CDR3 reads CSARDDLSWQFF. The chain is built from TRBV20-1 and TRBJ2-1. CDR3 size: 12 residues. CDR1 is DFQATT, CDR2 SNEGSKA, per germline (reference sequence).

This chain joins TRBV28 and TRBJ2-6; TCRdb's assignment of TRBD1 cannot be checked, as there is no DNA. This CDR3 has 18 amino acids. Germline V gives CDR1 MDHEN, CDR2 SYDVKM. The chain's CDR3 is CASTSGQASRRGANVLTF.

The V and J genes are TRBV6-1 and TRBJ2-7; the D call of TRBD2 rests on TCRdb alone, since no DNA is present to check it. In germline, CDR1 is MNHNS, CDR2 SASEGT. The CDR3 is 14 amino acids. The CDR3 here is CASQERGHSYKQYF.

The rearrangement links TRBV4-1 to TRBJ2-1; TCRdb calls TRBD2, which cannot be checked without DNA. Per germline, CDR1 MGHRA and CDR2 YSYEKL. This CDR3 has 15 residues. The CDR3 reads CASSQAGLADNEQFF.

The chain joins TRBV27 to TRBJ2-1; the TCRdb call, TRBD1, lacks DNA for checking. Germline lookup yields CDR1 MNHEY and CDR2 SMNVEV (reference sequence). CDR3 size: 14 residues. The CDR3 reads CASSLLQGIDEQFF.

The chain combines TRBV11-2 with TRBJ1-2; the TCRdb D gene call, TRBD1, has no DNA to confirm it. The CDR3 sequence is 14 residues long. Germline V CDR1 and CDR2: SGHAT, FQNNGV. CDR3 in amino acids: CASSFSRGGDGYTF.

The CDR3 here is CASVVVGNQPQHF. The V call is TRBV28, the J call TRBJ1-5. This CDR3 spans 13 amino acids. CDR1 and CDR2 (germline): MDHEN, SYDVKM. Full variable domain (missing parts from reference TRBV28 and TRBJ1-5): DVKVTQSSRYLVKRTGEKVFLECVQDMDHENMFWYRQDPGLGLRLIYFSYDVKMKEKGDIPEGYSVSREKKERFSLILESASTNQTSMYLCASVVVGNQPQHFGDGTRLSIL.

This chain uses TRBV19 with TRBJ2-3; the TCRdb D gene call, TRBD2, has no DNA to confirm it. This CDR3 is 16 amino acids long. Germline CDR1 and CDR2: LNHDA and SQIVND (reference sequence). This CDR3 reads CASSILLTSNTDTQYF.

The chain carries TRBV6-5 and TRBJ2-1; TCRdb gives TRBD2 as the D gene, but with no DNA this cannot be confirmed. Germline V gene data show CDR1 as MNHEY and CDR2 as SVGAGI. CDR3 size: 15 residues. CDR3 in amino acids: CASSYGTSGGNEQFF.

V and J are TRBV15 and TRBJ2-4. The length of the CDR3 is 15 residues. In germline, CDR1 is LNHNV, CDR2 YYDKDF (reference sequence). This chain's CDR3 is CATSREYLAKNIQYF. The whole variable domain, filled in from reference TRBV15 and TRBJ2-4, reads DAMVIQNPRYQVTQFGKPVTLSCSQTLNHNVMYWYQQKSSQAPKLLFHYYDKDFNNEADTPDNFQSRRPNTSFCFLDIRSPGLGDTAMYLCATSREYLAKNIQYFGAGTRLSVL.

The chain links TRBV6-6 to TRBJ2-7; TCRdb's D call, TRBD2, is unchecked because there is no DNA. From germline, CDR1 is MNHNY and CDR2 SVGAGI (reference sequence). The CDR3 extends over 13 amino acids. CDR3 protein: CASSSPGPYEQYF.

The chain employs TRBV5-1 and TRBJ1-2; with no DNA, the TCRdb D assignment of TRBD1 cannot be verified. This CDR3 spans 15 amino acids. Germline V lookup: CDR1 SGHRS, CDR2 YFSETQ. The CDR3 is CASSFTGTGVFGYTF.

The chain links TRBV18 to TRBJ1-1; TCRdb designates TRBD1, a call that cannot be tested without DNA. The CDR3 length is 15 residues. Germline V gene lookup returns CDR1 KGHSH and CDR2 LQKENI. The CDR3 loop reads CASSREAVGNTEAFF.

V and J are TRBV19 and TRBJ1-2. This CDR3 comprises 15 residues. Germline V gene data show CDR1 as LNHDA and CDR2 as SQIVND (reference sequence). CDR3 sequence: CASSTRRSGSYGYTF.

The chain has TRBV5-4 and TRBJ2-1; TCRdb proposes TRBD1, but this gene call is untestable without DNA. The CDR3 spans 14 residues. CDR1 is SGHNT and CDR2 is YYREEE in the germline V gene (reference sequence). The CDR3 region is CASSPGDTNNEQFF.

V is TRBV5-1 and J is TRBJ1-1. This CDR3 has 13 amino acids. Germline lookup yields CDR1 SGHRS and CDR2 YFSETQ. The CDR3 is CASRLGANTEAFF.